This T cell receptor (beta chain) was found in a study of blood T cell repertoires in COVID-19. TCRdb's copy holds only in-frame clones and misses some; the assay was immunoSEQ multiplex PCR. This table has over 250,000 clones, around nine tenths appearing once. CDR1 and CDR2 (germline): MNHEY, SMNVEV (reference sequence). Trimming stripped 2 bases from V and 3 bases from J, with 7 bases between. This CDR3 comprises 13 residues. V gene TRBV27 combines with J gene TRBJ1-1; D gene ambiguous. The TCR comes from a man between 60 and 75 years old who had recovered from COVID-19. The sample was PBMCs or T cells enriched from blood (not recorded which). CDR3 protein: CASSLRGYTEAFF. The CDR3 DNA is TGTGCCAGCAGTTTAAGAGGTTACACTGAAGCTTTCTTT.